One and the same sample provided the 19 T cell receptor beta chains below, sequenced in a study of cytotoxic CD8 clonotypes in ibrutinib-treated CLL (dated by TCRdb to the early 2020s). The protocol used for the library was the immunoSEQ multiplex PCR assay. The clones in this table, taken by TCRdb from immuneACCESS, are in-frame only. Not every clone is retained; where verified, under half of the shortfall comes from an unresolved V gene, and the cause of the rest is unknown. This sample comprises about 12,000 clones, 55% to 65% of them detected only once. The ten largest clones represent less than 30% of the sample. The sequencing used PBMCs, collected before ibrutinib treatment. These receptors were obtained from a human donor with chronic lymphocytic leukemia.

The rearrangement uses TRBV19 and TRBJ2-1, with D unresolved. The CDR3 has 12 residues. The germline V and J ends were trimmed by 3 bases and 5 bases, with 5 bases remaining between them. Germline CDR1 is LNHDA and CDR2 is SQIVND (reference sequence). The CDR3 DNA reads TGTGCCAGTAGTATTTGGGACAATGAGCAGTTCTTC. It is translated as CASSIWDNEQFF.

The chain couples TRBV30 to TRBJ2-5, with D possibly being TRBD1 (6 bases). Between the trimmed V and J ends, which lost 4 bases and 4 bases, there was a span of 13 bases. The germline gives CDR1 GTSNPN, CDR2 SVGIG (reference sequence). The CDR3 loop spans 13 amino acids. This CDR3 reads CAWNKGVVETQYF. CDR3 DNA: TGTGCCTGGAATAAGGGGGTAGTAGAGACCCAGTACTTC.

The chain uses TRBV5-4 and TRBJ1-4; TRBD1 agrees at 8 bases. The CDR3 totals 15 residues. With V trimmed by 4 bases and J by 4 bases, 6 bases remained unmatched. Germline CDR1 SGHNT, CDR2 YYREEE (reference sequence). CDR3 loop: CASSVVGQGNEKLFF. The CDR3, as DNA: TGTGCCAGCAGCGTCGTCGGACAGGGTAATGAAAAACTGTTTTTT.

The sample holds one count of this clone. This chain links TRBV10-3 with TRBJ2-5, with D uncertain. Trimming left V 8 bases short and J 3 bases short, with 16 bases between. CDR3 length equals 14 residues. CDR1 and CDR2 (germline): ENHRY, SYGVKD. The CDR3 spells CAIGERKGKETQYF. The CDR3 coding sequence is TGTGCCATCGGGGAAAGGAAAGGCAAAGAGACCCAGTACTTC.

By share, this clone counts as hyperexpanded (1% or more). The chain employs TRBV5-8 and TRBJ2-3; D possibly uses TRBD1 or TRBD2 (5 bases each). V was clipped by 0 bases and J by 3 bases, with 11 bases between them. Germline V gives CDR1 SGHTS, CDR2 YDEGEE. The CDR3 totals 15 residues. The CDR3 DNA is TGTGCCAGCAGCTTGGGGTCCTGGGGGACAGATACGCAGTATTTT. This codes for CASSLGSWGTDTQYF.

CDR3 sequence: CASSTPPGRDKTSRFF. The CDR3, as DNA: TGTGCCAGCAGTACTCCCCCAGGGAGGGATAAGACTAGCAGGTTTTTT. The rearrangement links TRBV28 to TRBJ2-2; TRBD2 agrees at 7 bases. Germline CDR1 is MDHEN and CDR2 is SYDVKM. The CDR3 is made up of 16 amino acids. Trimming at V came to 5 bases and at J to 16 bases, leaving 22 bases not matched to a gene.

This clone is medium-sized by share. The chain joins TRBV7-9 to TRBJ2-7, with D possibly matching TRBD1 (6 bases). Germline CDR1 and CDR2: SEHNR and FQNEAQ (reference sequence). The V gene lost 5 bases and the J gene lost 2 bases, with 16 bases spanning the gap. The CDR3 extends over 15 amino acids. DNA of the CDR3: TGTGCCAGCAGCCCGCCGGACAGCCCAACCTACGAGCAGTACTTC. It codes for CASSPPDSPTYEQYF.

This clone was seen a few times. The chain combines TRBV11-1 with TRBJ2-2, with D uncertain. This CDR3 spans 13 amino acids. V lost 1 base, J lost 7 bases, and 7 bases lay in between. Germline V gene data show CDR1 as SGHAT and CDR2 as FQDESV (reference sequence). CDR3 protein: CASSLVGFGELFF. The DNA of the CDR3 is TGTGCCAGCAGCTTAGTAGGGTTCGGGGAGCTGTTTTTT.

The chain employs TRBV21-1 and TRBJ1-4; the table's D call, TRBD1, was not checked against the DNA. TRBV21-1 is given as a pseudogene. The CDR3 sequence is 13 residues long. The CDR3 loop is CASRHRGREKLFF. The CDR3 nucleotides are TGTGCCAGCCGCCACAGGGGGAGGGAAAAACTGTTTTTT.

The V and J genes are TRBV14 and TRBJ1-1, with TRBD1 matching over 10 bases. This CDR3 is 15 amino acids long. CDR1 is SGHDN, CDR2 FVKESK, per germline. After removal of 4 bases from V and 2 bases from J, the junction contained 4 bases not matched to a gene. The CDR3 spells CASSRRDRGNTEAFF. CDR3 nucleotide sequence: TGTGCCAGCAGCCGCCGGGACAGGGGAAACACTGAAGCTTTCTTT.

This clone was recorded a few times. The chain links TRBV18 to TRBJ2-7; TRBD1 aligns across 9 bases. The CDR3 is made up of 14 amino acids. The V and J ends lost 6 bases and 6 bases, in that order; junction bases with no gene match: 9. Germline CDR1 KGHSH, CDR2 LQKENI. CDR3 DNA: TGTGCCAGCTCCGGGGACAGGGTGAGGGGCGAGCAGTACTTC. This sequence encodes CASSGDRVRGEQYF.

The gene calls are TRBV18 and TRBJ1-1; 9 bases fit TRBD1. Looked up from germline, CDR1 is KGHSH and CDR2 is LQKENI. V lost 3 bases and J lost 3; bases outside the gene matches: 5. The CDR3 is 15 residues long. CDR3 sequence reads: CASSPGDRVDTEAFF. The DNA of the CDR3 is TGTGCCAGCTCACCGGGGGACAGGGTCGACACTGAAGCTTTCTTT. The full variable domain, in which reference TRBV18 and TRBJ1-1 provide the parts outside the CDR3, is NAGVMQNPRHLVRRRGQEARLRCSPMKGHSHVYWYRQLPEEGLKFMVYLQKENIIDESGMPKERFSAEFPKEGPSILRIQQVVRGDSAAYFCASSPGDRVDTEAFFGQGTRLTVV.

The chain is built from TRBV9 and TRBJ2-6; weak D call: TRBD2 (5 bases). The CDR3 has 17 amino acids. V was clipped by 0 bases and J by 2 bases, with 12 bases between them. From germline, CDR1 is SGDLS and CDR2 YYNGEE. DNA for the CDR3: TGTGCCAGCAGCGTAGCCCCGTGGGGAGCTGGGGCCAACGTCCTGACTTTC. Translating it yields CASSVAPWGAGANVLTF.

The rearrangement joins TRBV2 to TRBJ1-2, with D uncertain. V was clipped by 4 bases and J by 8 bases, with 14 bases between them. Germline V lookup: CDR1 SNHLY, CDR2 FYNNEI. The CDR3 length is 13 residues. In DNA, the CDR3 is TGTGCCAGCAGTGCTCTCCTTCGTCGGGGCTACACCTTC. It is translated as CASSALLRRGYTF.

This chain links TRBV19 with TRBJ2-2, with a possible D match to TRBD1 (6 bases). The V and J ends lost 4 bases and 4 bases respectively, with 19 bases between them. This CDR3 has 17 residues. Germline V gene data show CDR1 as LNHDA and CDR2 as SQIVND (reference sequence). This chain's CDR3 is CASSKGKKDRFTGELFF. The DNA of the CDR3 is TGTGCCAGTAGTAAGGGGAAAAAAGACAGGTTCACCGGGGAGCTGTTTTTT.

This chain links TRBV19 with TRBJ1-4, with D uncertain. This CDR3 region has 15 residues. Trimming left V 4 bases short and J 3 bases short, with 12 bases between. Germline CDR1 reads LNHDA; CDR2 reads SQIVND (reference sequence). In DNA, the CDR3 is TGTGCCAGTAGTACGAACGAGTTGGCTAATGAAAAACTGTTTTTT. Translating it yields CASSTNELANEKLFF.

This chain joins TRBV6-5 and TRBJ2-7; D unresolved. Per germline, CDR1 MNHEY and CDR2 SVGAGI. With 4 bases removed from V and 2 bases from J, the gap between germline ends came to 3 bases. The CDR3 contains 11 residues. The DNA for the CDR3 is TGTGCCAGCAGTTCCACCTACGAGCAGTACTTC. Its protein product is CASSSTYEQYF.

The chain carries TRBV2 and TRBJ2-5; D call uncertain. V was shortened by 5 bases and J by 1 base, with 8 bases between the two germline ends. This CDR3 is built from 13 residues. Germline lookup yields CDR1 SNHLY and CDR2 FYNNEI. The CDR3 DNA reads TGTGCCAGCAGTCGACAACGCCAAGAGACCCAGTACTTC. As protein: CASSRQRQETQYF.

This chain connects TRBV5-1 to TRBJ2-3, with D possibly matching TRBD1 (6 bases). From germline, CDR1 is SGHRS and CDR2 YFSETQ. The CDR3 is 15 amino acids. Trimming left V 0 bases short and J 1 base short, with 9 bases between. The DNA for the CDR3 is TGCGCCAGCAGCTTGGCGACAGGCCGCACAGATACGCAGTATTTT. Amino acids: CASSLATGRTDTQYF.